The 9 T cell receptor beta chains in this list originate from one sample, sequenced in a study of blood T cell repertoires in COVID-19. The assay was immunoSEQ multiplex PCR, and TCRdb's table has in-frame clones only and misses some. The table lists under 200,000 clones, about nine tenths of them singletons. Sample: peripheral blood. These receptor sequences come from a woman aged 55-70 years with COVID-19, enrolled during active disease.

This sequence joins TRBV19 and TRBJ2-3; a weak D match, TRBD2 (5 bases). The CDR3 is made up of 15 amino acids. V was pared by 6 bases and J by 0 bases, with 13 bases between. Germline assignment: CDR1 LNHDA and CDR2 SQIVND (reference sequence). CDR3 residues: CASRDPAGSTDTQYF. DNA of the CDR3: TGTGCCAGTAGGGATCCGGCGGGCAGCACAGATACGCAGTATTTT. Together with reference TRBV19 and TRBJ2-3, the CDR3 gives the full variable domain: DGGITQSPKYLFRKEGQNVTLSCEQNLNHDAMYWYRQDPGQGLRLIYYSQIVNDFQKGDIAEGYSVSREKKESFPLTVTSAQKNPTAFYLCASRDPAGSTDTQYFGPGTRLTVL.

CDR3 loop: CATSEARQNTEAFF. CDR3 in DNA: TGTGCCACCAGTGAGGCCCGACAGAACACTGAAGCTTTCTTT. V is TRBV24-1 and J is TRBJ1-1; no clear D. The germline gives CDR1 KGHDR, CDR2 SFDVKD. Trimming left V 4 bases short and J 1 base short, with 9 bases between. This CDR3 is 14 amino acids long.

The CDR3: CASSLGDRAQGGYTF. The CDR3 DNA sequence: TGCGCCAGCAGCTTGGGGGACAGGGCGCAGGGTGGCTACACCTTC. The rearrangement uses TRBV5-1 and TRBJ1-2; 9 positions match TRBD1. Trimming removed 0 bases from V and 7 bases from J; junction bases left unmatched: 7. Germline lookup yields CDR1 SGHRS and CDR2 YFSETQ. This CDR3 has 15 residues.

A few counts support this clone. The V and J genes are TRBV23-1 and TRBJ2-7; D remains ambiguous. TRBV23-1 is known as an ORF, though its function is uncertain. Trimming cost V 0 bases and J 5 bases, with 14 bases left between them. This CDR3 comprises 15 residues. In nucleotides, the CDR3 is TGCGCCAGCAGTCAATCTTACCACGGTCCCAACGAGCAGTACTTC. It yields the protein CASSQSYHGPNEQYF.

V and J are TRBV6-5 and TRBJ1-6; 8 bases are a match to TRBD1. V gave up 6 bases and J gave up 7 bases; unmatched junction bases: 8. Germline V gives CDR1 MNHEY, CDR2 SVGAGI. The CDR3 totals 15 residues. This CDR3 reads CASSVTGAYNSPLHF. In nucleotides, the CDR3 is TGTGCCAGCAGCGTGACAGGGGCTTACAATTCACCCCTCCACTTT.

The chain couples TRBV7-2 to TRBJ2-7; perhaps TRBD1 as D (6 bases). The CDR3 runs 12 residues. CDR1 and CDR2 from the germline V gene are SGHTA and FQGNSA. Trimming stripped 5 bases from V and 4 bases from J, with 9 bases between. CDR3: CASSRTGYEQYF. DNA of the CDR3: TGTGCCAGCAGCCGAACAGGGTACGAGCAGTACTTC.

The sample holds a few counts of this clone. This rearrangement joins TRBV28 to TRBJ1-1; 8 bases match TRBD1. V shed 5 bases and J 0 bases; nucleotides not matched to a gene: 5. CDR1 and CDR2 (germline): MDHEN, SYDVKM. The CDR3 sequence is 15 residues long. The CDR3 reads CASSAHRGMNTEAFF. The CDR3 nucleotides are TGTGCCAGCAGTGCACACAGGGGGATGAACACTGAAGCTTTCTTT.

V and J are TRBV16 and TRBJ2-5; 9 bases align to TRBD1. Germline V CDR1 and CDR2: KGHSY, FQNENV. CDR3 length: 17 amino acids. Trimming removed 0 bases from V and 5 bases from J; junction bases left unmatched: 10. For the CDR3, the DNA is TGTGCCAGCAGCCAATCGGGGGACAGGGTGCCGCGGGAGACCCAGTACTTC. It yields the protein CASSQSGDRVPRETQYF.

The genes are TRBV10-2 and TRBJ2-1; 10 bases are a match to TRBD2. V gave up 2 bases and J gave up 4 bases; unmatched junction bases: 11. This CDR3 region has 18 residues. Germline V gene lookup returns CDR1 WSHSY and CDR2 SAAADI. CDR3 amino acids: CASSETPSGSLGYNEQFF. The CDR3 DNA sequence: TGCGCCAGCAGTGAGACGCCTAGCGGGAGTTTGGGATACAATGAGCAGTTCTTC.